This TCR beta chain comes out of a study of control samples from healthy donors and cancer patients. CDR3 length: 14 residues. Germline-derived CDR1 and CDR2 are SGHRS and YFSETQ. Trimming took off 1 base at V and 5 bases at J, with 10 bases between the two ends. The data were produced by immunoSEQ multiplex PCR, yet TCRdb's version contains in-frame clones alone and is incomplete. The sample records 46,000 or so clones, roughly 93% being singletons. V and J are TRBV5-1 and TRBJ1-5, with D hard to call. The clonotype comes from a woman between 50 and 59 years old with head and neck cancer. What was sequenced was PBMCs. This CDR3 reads CASSLTGRDQPQHF. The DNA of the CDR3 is TGCGCCAGCAGCTTGACTGGCCGCGATCAGCCCCAGCATTTT.